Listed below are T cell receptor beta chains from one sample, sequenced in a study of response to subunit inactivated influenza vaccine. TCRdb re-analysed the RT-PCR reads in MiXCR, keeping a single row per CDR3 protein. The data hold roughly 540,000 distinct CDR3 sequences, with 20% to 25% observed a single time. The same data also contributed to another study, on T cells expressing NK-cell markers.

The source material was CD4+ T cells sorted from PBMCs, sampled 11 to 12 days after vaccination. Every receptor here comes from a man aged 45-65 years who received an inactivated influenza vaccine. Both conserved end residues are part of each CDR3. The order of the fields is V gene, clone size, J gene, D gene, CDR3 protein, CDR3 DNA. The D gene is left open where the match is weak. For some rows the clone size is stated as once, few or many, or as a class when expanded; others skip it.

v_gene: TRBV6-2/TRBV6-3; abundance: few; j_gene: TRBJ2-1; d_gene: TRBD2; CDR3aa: CASRLLPGLLNEQFF; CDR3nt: TGTGCCAGCAGATTATTGCCGGGACTACTCAATGAGCAGTTCTTC
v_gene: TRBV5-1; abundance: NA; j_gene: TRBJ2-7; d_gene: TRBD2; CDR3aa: CASSLGGTSVGEQYF; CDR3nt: TGCGCCAGCAGCTTGGGAGGGACTAGCGTTGGGGAGCAGTACTTC
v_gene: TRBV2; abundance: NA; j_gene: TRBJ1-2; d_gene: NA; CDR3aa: CASNRVHRANYGYTF; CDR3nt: TGTGCCAGCAACAGGGTCCACAGAGCTAACTATGGCTACACCTTC
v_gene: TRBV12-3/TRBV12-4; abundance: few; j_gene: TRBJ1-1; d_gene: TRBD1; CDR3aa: CASSQGQGMEAFF; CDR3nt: TGTGCCAGCAGTCAGGGACAGGGAATGGAAGCTTTCTTT
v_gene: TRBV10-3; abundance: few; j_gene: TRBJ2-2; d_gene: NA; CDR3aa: CAITTTGLNTGELFF; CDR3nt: TGTGCCATCACTACGACGGGCCTGAACACCGGGGAGCTGTTTTTT
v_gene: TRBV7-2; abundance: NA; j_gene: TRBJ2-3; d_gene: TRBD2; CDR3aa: CASSLAGSGVTDTQYF; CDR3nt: TGTGCCAGCAGCTTAGCGGGAAGCGGGGTTACAGATACGCAGTATTTT
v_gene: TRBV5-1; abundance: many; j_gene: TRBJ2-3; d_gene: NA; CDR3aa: CASSRTRPSTDTQYF; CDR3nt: TGCGCCAGCAGTCGGACCCGGCCTAGCACAGATACGCAGTATTTT
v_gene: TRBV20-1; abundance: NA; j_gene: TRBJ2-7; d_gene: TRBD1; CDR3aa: CSAETRDRMSYEQYF; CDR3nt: TGCAGTGCTGAGACCCGGGACAGGATGTCCTACGAGCAGTACTTC
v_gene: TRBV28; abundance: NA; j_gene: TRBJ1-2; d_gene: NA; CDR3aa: CASSPRGLYGYTF; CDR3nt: TGTGCCAGCAGTCCCCGGGGGCTCTATGGCTACACCTTC
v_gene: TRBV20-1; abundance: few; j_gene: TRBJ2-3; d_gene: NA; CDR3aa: CSASVVGNTDTQYF; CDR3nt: TGCAGTGCGTCGGTGGTGGGGAACACAGATACGCAGTATTTT
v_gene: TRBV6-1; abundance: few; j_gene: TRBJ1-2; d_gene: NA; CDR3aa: CASKDSRGYGYTF; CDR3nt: TGTGCCAGCAAGGACAGTCGGGGCTATGGCTACACCTTC
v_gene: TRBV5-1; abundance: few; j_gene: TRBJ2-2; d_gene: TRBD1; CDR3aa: CASSPGQGAGELFF; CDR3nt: TGCGCCAGCAGCCCGGGACAGGGGGCCGGGGAGCTGTTTTTT
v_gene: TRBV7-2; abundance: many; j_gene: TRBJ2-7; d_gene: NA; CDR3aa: CASSSVGQKYEQYF; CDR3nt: TGTGCCAGCAGCTCGGTTGGACAGAAATACGAGCAGTACTTC
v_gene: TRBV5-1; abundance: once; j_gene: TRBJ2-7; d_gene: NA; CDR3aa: CASRDHYEQYF; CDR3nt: TGCGCCAGCCGGGATCACTACGAGCAGTACTTC
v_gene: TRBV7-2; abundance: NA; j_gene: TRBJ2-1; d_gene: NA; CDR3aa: CASRSNRGGKNEQFF; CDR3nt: TGTGCCAGCAGATCAAATAGGGGGGGCAAGAATGAGCAGTTCTTC
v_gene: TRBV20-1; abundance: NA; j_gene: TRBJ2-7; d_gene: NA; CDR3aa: CSARTGEVRGEQYF; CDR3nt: TGCAGTGCCCGGACGGGGGAGGTCCGTGGCGAGCAGTACTTC
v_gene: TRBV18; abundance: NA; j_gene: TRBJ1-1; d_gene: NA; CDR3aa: CASSPKSMGILNTEAFF; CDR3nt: TGTGCCAGCTCACCAAAATCGATGGGCATCTTGAACACTGAAGCTTTCTTT
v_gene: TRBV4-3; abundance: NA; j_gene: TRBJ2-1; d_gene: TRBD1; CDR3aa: CASSQDRQGMGEQFF; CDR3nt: TGCGCCAGCAGCCAAGATCGACAGGGTATGGGCGAGCAGTTCTTC
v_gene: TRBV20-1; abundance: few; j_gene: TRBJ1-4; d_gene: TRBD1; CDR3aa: CSARAGTGLGNEKLFF; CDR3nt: TGCAGTGCTAGAGCGGGGACAGGGTTGGGAAATGAAAAACTGTTTTTT
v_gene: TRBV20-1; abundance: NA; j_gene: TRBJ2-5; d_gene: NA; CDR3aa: CSARQLRARTRETQYF; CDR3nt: TGCAGTGCTAGACAATTGAGGGCCCGGACAAGAGAGACCCAGTACTTC
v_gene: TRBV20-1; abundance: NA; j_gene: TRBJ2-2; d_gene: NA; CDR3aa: CSARVPPSGLFF; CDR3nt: TGCAGTGCTAGAGTGCCTCCGAGCGGGCTGTTTTTT
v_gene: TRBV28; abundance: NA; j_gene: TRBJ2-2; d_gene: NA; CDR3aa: CASSPGGRELFF; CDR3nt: TGTGCCAGCAGCCCCGGGGGCAGGGAGCTGTTTTTT